This entry lists 2 T cell receptor beta chains sequenced from one sample in a study of cytomegalovirus exposure and HLA in healthy donors (dated by TCRdb to 2016 to 2017). The library was produced with the immunoSEQ multiplex PCR assay. For the multiplex PCR, a mixture combining 60 forward primers for TCR Vbeta segments and 13 reverse primers for TCR Jbeta segments was used. TCRdb carries this immuneACCESS record with in-frame sequences only. Its versions omit some clonotypes, under half of them owing to an unresolved V gene in the studies checked, with the rest unexplained. For this sample there are 110,000 or so clones; 70% to 80% appear just once. Roughly 1.3% of the sample is held by the ten biggest clonotypes. Sequenced input: PBMCs. The receptors shown here come from a man in his forties in good health and CMV-seronegative.

The V and J genes are TRBV5-1 and TRBJ2-7, with 9 bases lining up with TRBD1. Germline CDR1 and CDR2: SGHRS and YFSETQ. The CDR3 totals 16 residues. Trimming at V came to 2 bases and at J to 0 bases, leaving 6 bases not matched to a gene. CDR3 in DNA: TGCGCCAGCAGCTTACGGACAGGGGAGTCCTCCTACGAGCAGTACTTC. Translating gives CASSLRTGESSYEQYF.

This clone showed up just once. V gene TRBV25-1 combines with J gene TRBJ1-5; TRBD1 matches at 8 bases. CDR3 size: 18 residues. Trimming took 6 bases from V and 1 from J; bases not matched to a gene: 14. Looked up from germline, CDR1 is MGHDK and CDR2 is SYGVNS. The CDR3 protein is CASSGEGGQAMSNQPQHF. The CDR3, as DNA: TGTGCCAGCAGCGGGGAGGGGGGACAGGCAATGAGCAATCAGCCCCAGCATTTT. The full variable domain, rest sourced from reference TRBV25-1 and TRBJ1-5, is EADIYQTPRYLVIGTGKKITLECSQTMGHDKMYWYQQDPGMELHLIHYSYGVNSTEKGDLSSESTVSRIRTEHFPLTLESARPSHTSQYLCASSGEGGQAMSNQPQHFGDGTRLSIL.